The rows below give T cell receptor beta chains drawn from one sample of a study of blood T cell repertoires in COVID-19. The method was immunoSEQ multiplex PCR; TCRdb's version includes in-frame clones alone and lacks a portion of them. The sample has roughly 140,000 clones; about 82% are singletons. Sequenced input: PBMCs or T cells enriched from blood (not recorded which). The receptor source for this set is a woman between 40 and 50 years old who had recovered from COVID-19. The CDR3 runs from the conserved cysteine through the conserved F or W. Fields, in order: D gene, clone size, J gene, V gene, CDR3 DNA, CDR3 protein. D genes are given only for firm matches. Not all rows give a size; the values are once, few, many and, for expanded clones, a class.

TRBD1 | . | TRBJ2-5 | TRBV11-2 | TGTGCCAGCAGCTTCCCACCCCAACAGGGGACCCAAGAGACCCAGTACTTC | CASSFPPQQGTQETQYF
. | . | TRBJ2-1 | TRBV7-3 | TGTGCCAGCAGAGTTCAGCCCGGGAGAATAAATGAGCAGTTCTTC | CASRVQPGRINEQFF
TRBD2 | . | TRBJ2-1 | TRBV2 | TGTGCCAGCATCGGGGTCGGCGGGAGCCGAAATGAGCAGTTCTTC | CASIGVGGSRNEQFF
TRBD1 | . | TRBJ1-1 | TRBV12-3/TRBV12-4 | TGTGCCAGCAGACGGACAGGGAAAACTGAAGCTTTCTTT | CASRRTGKTEAFF
. | few | TRBJ2-1 | TRBV12-3/TRBV12-4 | TGTGCCAGCAGTTTGGGGGCTGTCAATGAGCAGTTCTTC | CASSLGAVNEQFF
TRBD1 | . | TRBJ1-1 | TRBV6-5 | TGTGCCAGCAGACCTGGGACAGGGAGGACTGAAGCTTTCTTT | CASRPGTGRTEAFF
. | few | TRBJ1-2 | TRBV4-1 | TGCGCCAGCAGCCAAGCGGGGGAAGGCTACACCTTC | CASSQAGEGYTF
TRBD1 | many | TRBJ1-2 | TRBV2 | TGTGCCAGCAGTGACTTTAGACAGGGTGAGGATGGCTACACCTTC | CASSDFRQGEDGYTF
. | . | TRBJ1-5 | TRBV19 | TGTGCCAGTAGTTTAATCGGTGACAATCAGCCCCAGCATTTT | CASSLIGDNQPQHF
. | . | TRBJ1-6 | TRBV2 | TGTGCCAGCAGTGAATTAGAAGGGGACAATAATTCACCCCTCCACTTT | CASSELEGDNNSPLHF
. | . | TRBJ1-1 | TRBV4-1 | TGCGCCAGCAGCGCCCTGGCCACAACCCTTGAAGCTTTCTTT | CASSALATTLEAFF
TRBD1 | . | TRBJ1-5 | TRBV5-6 | TGTGCCAGCAGCCCGGGACAGGGGAGGTATCAGCCCCAGCATTTT | CASSPGQGRYQPQHF
. | . | TRBJ2-2 | TRBV5-4 | TGTGCCAGCAGCCTTGGGGGAGGTAGCACCGGGGAGCTGTTTTTT | CASSLGGGSTGELFF
TRBD2 | . | TRBJ2-1 | TRBV5-1 | TGCGCCAGCAACGGGCTAGCGGGTGATTACTACAATGAGCAGTTCTTC | CASNGLAGDYYNEQFF
. | . | TRBJ2-5 | TRBV3-1/TRBV3-2 | TGTGCCAGCAGCCAAGATTCGGGAACGGGGGAGACCCAGTACTTC | CASSQDSGTGETQYF
. | . | TRBJ2-7 | TRBV2 | TGTGCCAGCACCCCCGAGGGCGCAGGCCCCTACGAGCAGTACTTC | CASTPEGAGPYEQYF
TRBD2 | . | TRBJ2-5 | TRBV11-2 | TGTGCCAGCAGCTTGGGGGTCGCGGGAGGGGAGACCCAGTACTTC | CASSLGVAGGETQYF
TRBD1 | . | TRBJ2-7 | TRBV19 | TGTGCCAGTAGTATCTCGGGACAGTTCTACGAGCAGTACTTC | CASSISGQFYEQYF
TRBD1 | . | TRBJ1-2 | TRBV30 | TGTGCCTGGAGATCTGGACAGGGCTATGGCTACACCTTC | CAWRSGQGYGYTF
TRBD1 | . | TRBJ1-2 | TRBV19 | TGTGCCAGTAGTCTAGAGGGACAGAGCTATGGCTACACCTTC | CASSLEGQSYGYTF
TRBD1 | once | TRBJ2-3 | TRBV12-3/TRBV12-4 | TGTGCCAGCAGCCCGGACAGGGGAGCGCAGTATTTT | CASSPDRGAQYF
. | . | TRBJ2-6 | TRBV19 | TGTGCCAGTAGTCCAGGGCTCTCTGGGGCCAACGTCCTGACTTTC | CASSPGLSGANVLTF